A selection of T cell receptor beta chains follows, all from one sample in a study of neurological immune-mediated disorders. Each CDR3 protein gets one entry after TCRdb re-called the 5' RACE reads with MiXCR. The table has tens of thousands of distinct CDR3 sequences, 5.2% seen once. Source material: PBMCs. The receptors derive from a man in his late teens or twenties with multiple sclerosis. CDR3s include the opening cysteine and the closing phenylalanine or tryptophan. The D gene is left open where the match is weak. Rows give clone size only sometimes, using once, few, many, or a class for an expanded clone.

-	many	TRBV20-1	TRBJ1-6	CSARGGALGSPLHF	TGCAGTGCTAGAGGGGGGGCGTTGGGTTCACCCCTCCACTTT
TRBD2	many	TRBV7-9	TRBJ2-1	CASSLGGAGGFNEQFF	TGTGCCAGCAGCTTAGGTGGGGCGGGAGGGTTCAATGAGCAGTTCTTC
-	many	TRBV27	TRBJ2-7	CASRDSSSYEQYF	TGTGCCAGCAGGGACAGTTCCTCCTACGAGCAGTACTTC
TRBD2	many	TRBV7-2	TRBJ2-4	CASSSGGDIQYF	TGTGCCAGCAGCTCGGGGGGGGACATTCAGTACTTC
-	many	TRBV7-2	TRBJ2-3	CASSLSPGHTQYF	TGTGCCAGCAGCCTCTCCCCCGGCCATACGCAGTATTTT
-	many	TRBV7-2	TRBJ2-2	CASSGVWVNTGELFF	TGTGCCAGCAGCGGGGTGTGGGTGAACACCGGGGAGCTGTTTTTT
-	many	TRBV5-1	TRBJ1-5	CASSLNANQPQHF	TGCGCCAGCAGCTTGAATGCTAATCAGCCCCAGCATTTT
-	many	TRBV20-1	TRBJ1-1	CSARVLDTEAFF	TGCAGTGCTAGGGTACTGGACACTGAAGCTTTCTTT
TRBD2	many	TRBV15	TRBJ2-3	CATSDRLASATDTQYF	TGTGCCACCAGCGACCGACTAGCATCGGCCACAGATACGCAGTATTTT
-	many	TRBV12-3/TRBV12-4	TRBJ1-2	CASSHSTGNYGYTF	TGTGCCAGCAGCCACTCAACCGGTAACTATGGCTACACCTTC
TRBD1	many	TRBV7-2	TRBJ2-1	CASSQRQGVAGEQFF	TGTGCCAGCAGCCAACGACAGGGGGTAGCGGGTGAGCAGTTCTTC
TRBD1	many	TRBV27	TRBJ2-4	CASSPDRARLAKNIQYF	TGTGCCAGCAGTCCTGACAGGGCTCGCCTGGCCAAAAACATTCAGTACTTC
TRBD1	many	TRBV15	TRBJ1-5	CATSRDLGQGIGQPQHF	TGTGCCACCAGCAGAGATCTGGGACAGGGGATCGGTCAGCCCCAGCATTTT
-	-	TRBV10-2	TRBJ2-3	CASGHGTDTQYF	TGCGCCAGCGGTCACGGCACAGATACGCAGTATTTT
TRBD1	few	TRBV30	TRBJ2-3	CAWDEGQGTDTQYF	TGTGCCTGGGACGAGGGACAGGGCACAGATACGCAGTATTTT
TRBD2	many	TRBV7-2	TRBJ2-3	CASSFASGGGTDTQYF	TGTGCCAGCAGCTTTGCTAGCGGGGGGGGCACAGATACGCAGTATTTT
TRBD2	few	TRBV7-8	TRBJ2-1	CASNSKVGTSGGRVYNEQFF	TGTGCCAGCAACTCAAAGGTCGGGACTAGCGGGGGGCGGGTCTACAATGAGCAGTTCTTC
-	many	TRBV24-1	TRBJ2-5	CATSDYRTEETQYF	TGTGCCACCAGTGATTATCGGACAGAAGAGACCCAGTACTTC
-	few	TRBV2	TRBJ1-1	CASRRLATEAFF	TGTGCCAGCAGAAGACTTGCCACTGAAGCTTTCTTT
-	many	TRBV10-3	TRBJ2-7	CAIRPAGASEQYF	TGTGCCATCCGCCCGGCAGGGGCCTCCGAGCAGTACTTC
TRBD1	many	TRBV29-1	TRBJ1-1	CSVHRGRVAEAFF	TGCAGCGTCCACAGGGGGCGGGTGGCTGAAGCTTTCTTT
-	many	TRBV20-1	TRBJ2-3	CSARWTSTDTQYF	TGCAGTGCTAGGTGGACTAGCACAGATACGCAGTATTTT
TRBD2	many	TRBV20-1	TRBJ2-7	CSATSGGIYEQYF	TGCAGTGCTACTAGCGGGGGAATCTACGAGCAGTACTTC
-	many	TRBV5-1	TRBJ2-7	CASSLATGEAYEQYF	TGCGCCAGCAGCTTGGCAACAGGGGAGGCCTACGAGCAGTACTTC
-	many	TRBV6-2/TRBV6-3	TRBJ2-7	CASKQGVEEQYF	TGTGCCAGCAAACAAGGGGTGGAAGAGCAGTACTTC
-	many	TRBV27	TRBJ1-5	CASSWGYDSNQPQHF	TGTGCCAGCAGTTGGGGGTACGACAGCAATCAGCCCCAGCATTTT
-	many	TRBV7-3	TRBJ2-7	CASPQRGEKSTYEQYF	TGTGCCAGCCCTCAGAGGGGGGAGAAGTCCACCTACGAGCAGTACTTC
-	many	TRBV5-6	TRBJ2-7	CASSGPGDSNSYEQYF	TGTGCCAGCAGCGGACCTGGGGACTCCAACTCCTACGAGCAGTACTTC
-	many	TRBV5-1	TRBJ1-5	CASSLGAGVNQPQNF	TGCGCCAGCAGCTTAGGCGCAGGGGTTAATCAGCCCCAGAATTTT
-	many	TRBV5-1	TRBJ2-1	CASSLRQGGMNEQFF	TGCGCCAGCAGCTTGAGGCAGGGGGGGATGAATGAGCAGTTCTTC
TRBD2	-	TRBV6-6	TRBJ2-3	CASSHPPPGLAGVSSTDTQYF	TGTGCCAGCAGTCACCCGCCCCCGGGACTAGCGGGGGTATCTAGCACAGATACGCAGTATTTT
TRBD1	many	TRBV7-2	TRBJ1-2	CASSPGGWAGYTF	TGTGCCAGCAGTCCAGGGGGCTGGGCTGGCTACACCTTC
-	many	TRBV6-2/TRBV6-3	TRBJ2-7	CASSEAESSYEQYF	TGTGCCAGCAGCGAGGCGGAGAGCTCCTACGAGCAGTACTTC
-	many	TRBV12-3/TRBV12-4	TRBJ1-2	CASRPGPIYGYTF	TGTGCCAGCAGACCGGGACCGATTTATGGCTACACCTTC
-	many	TRBV20-1	TRBJ2-6	CSASRGSLSGANVLTF	TGCAGTGCTAGTCGAGGGTCCCTCTCTGGGGCCAACGTCCTGACTTTC
-	many	TRBV20-1	TRBJ2-1	CSARFSPGQGTNNEQFF	TGCAGTGCTAGATTTTCACCTGGGCAGGGGACAAACAATGAGCAGTTCTTC
-	few	TRBV9	TRBJ1-6	CASSLDGLNSPLNF	TGTGCCAGCAGCCTCGACGGTTTAAATTCACCCCTCAACTTT
-	-	TRBV6-5	TRBJ1-2	CASKSGLLGGYTF	TGTGCCAGCAAATCGGGACTACTCGGTGGCTACACCTTC
-	many	TRBV15	TRBJ1-5	CATGRGNQPQHF	TGTGCCACCGGGCGGGGCAATCAGCCCCAGCATTTT
-	many	TRBV12-3/TRBV12-4	TRBJ2-1	CASSSGQREQFF	TGTGCCAGCAGTTCCGGCCAGCGTGAGCAGTTCTTC
TRBD2	many	TRBV20-1	TRBJ2-1	CSARLRLAGGPLNEQFF	TGCAGTGCTAGACTTCGACTAGCGGGAGGGCCTTTAAATGAGCAGTTCTTC
-	many	TRBV20-1	TRBJ1-4	CSARRLAGGGSTNEKLFF	TGCAGTGCTAGACGCTTGGCGGGGGGCGGCTCAACTAATGAAAAACTGTTTTTT
TRBD1	many	TRBV29-1	TRBJ2-6	CSVLDRVGANVLTF	TGCAGCGTCCTGGACAGGGTTGGGGCCAACGTCCTGACTTTC
-	many	TRBV20-1	TRBJ2-7	CSARDRRRVTYEQYF	TGCAGTGCTAGAGATCGGCGGAGAGTTACCTACGAGCAGTACTTC
-	many	TRBV29-1	TRBJ2-5	CSFMKGTQETQYF	TGCAGCTTTATGAAGGGGACTCAAGAGACCCAGTACTTC
-	few	TRBV9	TRBJ1-3	CASSRGSGETIYF	TGTGCCAGCAGCAGGGGCTCCGGGGAAACCATATATTTT
TRBD2	many	TRBV10-3	TRBJ2-1	CAISETPGGAYNEQFF	TGTGCCATCAGTGAGACCCCCGGGGGGGCTTACAATGAGCAGTTCTTC
-	many	TRBV21-1	TRBJ2-2	CASSNPGTSGQTNTGELFF	TGTGCCAGCAGCAACCCCGGGACTAGCGGGCAGACGAACACCGGGGAGCTGTTTTTT
TRBD1	many	TRBV12-3/TRBV12-4	TRBJ1-1	CASSPIGQGDTEAFF	TGTGCCAGCAGTCCCATAGGACAGGGGGACACTGAAGCTTTCTTT
TRBD2	many	TRBV6-5	TRBJ2-1	CASSFPGLAGLEQFF	TGTGCCAGCAGTTTCCCGGGACTAGCGGGACTGGAGCAGTTCTTC
-	many	TRBV24-1	TRBJ2-2	CATSDSPINGPELFF	TGTGCCACCAGTGATTCGCCGATAAACGGTCCCGAGCTGTTTTTT
-	many	TRBV29-1	TRBJ1-2	CSVGGRGGRGYTF	TGCAGCGTTGGTGGCAGGGGAGGACGGGGCTACACCTTC
-	-	TRBV7-2	TRBJ1-6	CASSLARSGVNSPLNF	TGTGCCAGCAGCTTAGCCAGGAGCGGGGTAAATTCACCCCTCAACTTT
-	many	TRBV15	TRBJ2-1	CATSRASGRIYNEQFF	TGTGCCACCAGCAGAGCGTCGGGACGGATCTACAATGAGCAGTTCTTC
-	many	TRBV5-1	TRBJ2-3	CASSLASGPDTQYF	TGCGCCAGCAGCTTGGCCAGTGGACCAGATACGCAGTATTTT
TRBD1	many	TRBV5-6	TRBJ1-3	CASSLGVRGTGNTIYF	TGTGCCAGCAGCTTGGGCGTCAGGGGGACTGGAAACACCATATATTTT
-	many	TRBV3-1	TRBJ2-7	CASSQGIGHLSYEQYF	TGTGCCAGCAGCCAAGGGATAGGCCATCTCTCCTACGAGCAGTACTTC